This T cell receptor (beta chain) is from a study of T-cell reconstitution after alpha-beta-depleted transplantation in children. Findings and caveats of the study: Expanded graft clones numbering several hundred reportedly gave rise to alpha-beta T cells about two months after transplant. Newly produced T cells mostly provided counts and TCRbeta diversity after one year, as hyperexpanded clones declined. Some patients showed high day-60 TCRbeta diversity, which derived from surviving recipient T cells and thymic progenitors.

Unique molecular identifiers were incorporated during preparation of the TCRbeta library. TCRdb processed the PCR reads anew with MiXCR; each CDR3 protein has one entry. The sample holds fewer than 450,000 distinct CDR3 sequences, about 16% seen once. This CDR3 is built from 16 residues. The germline CDR1 and CDR2 sequences are KGHSH and LQKENI. V lost 6 bases and J lost 8, with 22 bases in between. As to this clonotype: The target antigen is unknown.

The starting material was PBMCs, mostly from graft donor cells, obtained 360 days after TCRalphabeta/CD19-depleted stem cell transplant. The TCR was taken from a male patient aged 2-15 years who had a stem cell transplant for acute lymphoblastic leukemia, so the T cells may come from the graft donor. The chain has TRBV18 and TRBJ1-4; D is possibly TRBD1 (6 bases). CDR3 sequence reads: CASSPLAGAAREKLFF. The CDR3 bases are TGTGCCAGCTCGCCCCTCGCAGGGGCCGCTCGCGAAAAACTGTTTTTT.